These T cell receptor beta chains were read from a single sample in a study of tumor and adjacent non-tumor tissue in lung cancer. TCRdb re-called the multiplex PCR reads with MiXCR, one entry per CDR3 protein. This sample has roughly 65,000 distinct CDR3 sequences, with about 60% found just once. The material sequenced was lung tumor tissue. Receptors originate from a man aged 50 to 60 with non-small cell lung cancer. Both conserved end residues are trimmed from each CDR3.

CDR3: ASSQESGFEQY; V: TRBV4-2; J: TRBJ2-7
CDR3: AIAAGNNSPLH; V: TRBV10-3; J: TRBJ1-6
CDR3: ASSLKLDRAYEQY; V: TRBV28; J: TRBJ2-7
CDR3: ASSSAGGGQPQH; V: TRBV5-4; J: TRBJ1-5
CDR3: ASSHPGGNQPQH; V: TRBV28; J: TRBJ1-5
CDR3: TSSDQQGFSGYT; V: TRBV11-2; J: TRBJ1-2
CDR3: ASSYSNTNTEAF; V: TRBV6-5; J: TRBJ1-1
CDR3: ASCSYRGPNEKLF; V: TRBV7-9; J: TRBJ1-4
CDR3: VSSLSGTYEQY; V: TRBV11-1; J: TRBJ2-7
CDR3: ATSEPDRNEQF; V: TRBV24-1; J: TRBJ2-1
CDR3: ASSPETNRQF; V: TRBV28; J: TRBJ2-1
CDR3: ASSGLGGSYNEQF; V: TRBV6-1; J: TRBJ2-1
CDR3: ASTTAGGCLTGVLF; V: TRBV11-2; J: TRBJ2-2
CDR3: SVEGSQGAHNEQS; V: TRBV29-1; J: TRBJ2-1
CDR3: ATPTTLEQY; V: TRBV24-1; J: TRBJ2-7
CDR3: ASSPARGTNEKLF; V: TRBV7-9; J: TRBJ1-4
CDR3: TSSRFGLSYEQY; V: TRBV5-1; J: TRBJ2-7
CDR3: ASSLVPLQGAGETQY; V: TRBV11-2; J: TRBJ2-5
CDR3: ASNSLQGAGELF; V: TRBV11-2; J: TRBJ2-2
CDR3: ASTTLTGGTTNAGELF; V: TRBV6-6; J: TRBJ2-2
CDR3: SARDPPSAKNIQY; V: TRBV20-1; J: TRBJ2-4
CDR3: ASSLGDSSFYEQY; V: TRBV11-2; J: TRBJ2-7
CDR3: ATQRQGNEQF; V: TRBV24-1; J: TRBJ2-1
CDR3: ASSTGVPETQY; V: TRBV6-5; J: TRBJ2-5
CDR3: VSSPGLARDTRY; V: TRBV11-2; J: TRBJ2-3